Following are 9 T cell receptor beta chains from one sample sequenced in a study of T cells expressing NK-cell markers. TCRdb re-analyzed the 5' RACE reads; it lists each CDR3 protein once, without DNA. The table for this sample gives around 550,000 distinct CDR3 sequences. The sequencing input was blood T cells: a sorted CD56 or NKG2C T cell subset, CD4+ or CD8+ T cells, or bulk PBMC T cells (not recorded which). All receptors derive from a man between 18 and 35 years old in good health.

This rearrangement joins TRBV12-5 to TRBJ1-5. CDR1 is LGHNT, CDR2 FRNRAP, per germline. The CDR3 has 15 residues. The CDR3 loop is CASGLGQDRNQPQHF.

This sequence joins TRBV5-4 and TRBJ2-1; TCRdb selects TRBD2, and the lack of DNA leaves this call unchecked. The CDR3 has 15 residues. The germline gives CDR1 SGHNT, CDR2 YYREEE (reference sequence). The CDR3 here is CASSLYGGADNEQFF.

The chain couples TRBV6-1 to TRBJ1-1. Germline lookup yields CDR1 MNHNS and CDR2 SASEGT. CDR3 length: 13 residues. CDR3 sequence reads: CASWPYLNTEAFF.

V and J are TRBV30 and TRBJ2-1; TCRdb indicates TRBD2, and absent DNA this call remains unverified. The CDR3 totals 15 residues. Germline V gene sequence: CDR1 GTSNPN, CDR2 SVGIG (reference sequence). The CDR3 loop is CAWSALAGGYNEQFF.

The chain recombines TRBV25-1 with TRBJ1-1; the D call of TRBD1 rests on TCRdb alone, since no DNA is present to check it. Germline values: CDR1 MGHDK, CDR2 SYGVNS. The CDR3 has 13 amino acids. The CDR3 region is CASRHRDAGRAFF.

CDR3 sequence reads: CASRFFPGLAVAGELFF. The rearrangement uses TRBV6-2 or TRBV6-3 and TRBJ2-2; TCRdb's D gene call, TRBD2, goes unchecked for lack of DNA. The CDR3 loop spans 17 amino acids. From germline, CDR1 is MNHEY and CDR2 SVGEGT.

This sequence joins TRBV5-1 and TRBJ2-1; as DNA is missing, the TRBD1 call by TCRdb cannot be tested. The CDR3 length is 13 residues. The germline CDR1 and CDR2 sequences are SGHRS and YFSETQ. The CDR3 reads CASRDKGRNEQFF.

The chain links TRBV2 to TRBJ2-5. This CDR3 spans 14 amino acids. The V gene's germline CDR1 is SNHLY and CDR2 FYNNEI. The CDR3: CASSETGHQETQYF.

J is TRBJ2-1 and V is TRBV5-4; checking the TCRdb D call of TRBD2 is not possible without DNA. CDR1 is SGHNT and CDR2 is YYREEE in the germline V gene (reference sequence). The CDR3 is 16 residues long. The CDR3 region is CASSKPGTSRLNEQFF. Full variable domain (missing parts from reference TRBV5-4 and TRBJ2-1): ETGVTQSPTHLIKTRGQQVTLRCSSQSGHNTVSWYQQALGQGPQFIFQYYREEENGRGNFPPRFSGLQFPNYSSELNVNALELDDSALYLCASSKPGTSRLNEQFFGPGTRLTVL.